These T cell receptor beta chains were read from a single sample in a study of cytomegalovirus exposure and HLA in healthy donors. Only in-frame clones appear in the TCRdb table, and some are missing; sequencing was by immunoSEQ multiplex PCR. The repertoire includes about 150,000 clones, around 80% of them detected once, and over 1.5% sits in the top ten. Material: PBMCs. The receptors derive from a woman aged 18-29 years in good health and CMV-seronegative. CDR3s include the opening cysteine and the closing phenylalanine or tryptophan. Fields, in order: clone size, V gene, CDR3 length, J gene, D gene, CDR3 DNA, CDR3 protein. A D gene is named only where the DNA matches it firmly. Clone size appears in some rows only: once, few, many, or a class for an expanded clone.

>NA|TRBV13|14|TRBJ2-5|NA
TGTGCCAGCAGCTTAGGGACAGGACAAGAGACCCAGTACTTC
CASSLGTGQETQYF
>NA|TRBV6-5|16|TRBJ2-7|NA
TGTGCCAGCAGTTACTCCCACAGGTCGAGGTCCTACGAGCAGTACTTC
CASSYSHRSRSYEQYF
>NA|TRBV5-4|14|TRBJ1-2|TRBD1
TGTGCCAGCAGCGGACCGGGACAGGGCTATGGCTACACCTTC
CASSGPGQGYGYTF
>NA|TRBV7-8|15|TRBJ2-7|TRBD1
TGTGCCAGCAGCTTAGCCAGGGGGCGCGGTACCCAGCAGTACTTC
CASSLARGRGTQQYF
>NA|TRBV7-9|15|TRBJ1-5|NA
TGTGCCAGCAGCGCAACCGGGCCAGGGAATCAGCCCCAGCATTTT
CASSATGPGNQPQHF
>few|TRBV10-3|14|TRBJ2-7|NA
TGTGCCACCAATCCTAGTGGTCGCTCCTACGAGCAGTACTTC
CATNPSGRSYEQYF
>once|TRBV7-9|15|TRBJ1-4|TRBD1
TGTGCCAGCAGCTTACAGGGGGGAATCGGTGAAAAACTGTTTTTT
CASSLQGGIGEKLFF
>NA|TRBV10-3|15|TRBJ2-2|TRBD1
TGTGCCATCAGTGCAGACAGGGCGAACACCGGGGAGCTGTTTTTT
CAISADRANTGELFF
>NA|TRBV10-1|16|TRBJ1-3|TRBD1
TGCGCCAGCAGCGACAGGGGAAAGGTTTCTGGAAACACCATATATTTT
CASSDRGKVSGNTIYF
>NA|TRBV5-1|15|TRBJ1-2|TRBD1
TGCGCCAGCAGCTTGGCCGGGACAGATTATGGTGGCTACACCTTC
CASSLAGTDYGGYTF
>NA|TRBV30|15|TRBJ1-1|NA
TGTGCCTGGAGTTTCAGGGCGTGGGGGAACACTGAAGCTTTCTTT
CAWSFRAWGNTEAFF
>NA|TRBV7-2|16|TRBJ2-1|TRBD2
TGTGCCAGCAGCCATTTAGCGGGGGGGATGCGGAATGAGCAGTTCTTC
CASSHLAGGMRNEQFF
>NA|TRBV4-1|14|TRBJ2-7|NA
TGCGCCAGCAGCCAAGATCCGGGGACCTACGAGCAGTACTTC
CASSQDPGTYEQYF
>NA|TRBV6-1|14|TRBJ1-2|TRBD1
TGTGCCAGCAGGCCGACAGGGGAGGACTATGGCCACACCTTC
CASRPTGEDYGHTF
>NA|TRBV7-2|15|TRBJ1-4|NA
TGTGCCAGCAGAGATTTCAGGGGTACTAATGAAAAACTGTTTTTT
CASRDFRGTNEKLFF
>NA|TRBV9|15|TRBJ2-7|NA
TGTGCCAGCAGCGTAGATGGGGGCACGGGATACGAGCAGTACTTC
CASSVDGGTGYEQYF
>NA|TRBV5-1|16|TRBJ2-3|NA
TGCGCCAGCAGCCTACCGGCGGCGGGGAGCACAGATACGCAGTATTTT
CASSLPAAGSTDTQYF
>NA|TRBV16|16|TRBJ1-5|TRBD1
TGTGCCAGCAGCCAGGGACAGGGAAATAGCAATCAGCCCCAGCATTTT
CASSQGQGNSNQPQHF
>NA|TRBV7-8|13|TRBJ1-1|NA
TGTGCCAGCAGCTTAGGGGGAAAGGGAGTAGCTTTCTTT
CASSLGGKGVAFF
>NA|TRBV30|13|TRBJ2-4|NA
TGTGCCTGGACTGGAGGGTACAAAAACATTCAGTACTTC
CAWTGGYKNIQYF
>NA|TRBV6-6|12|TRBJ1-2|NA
TGTGCCAGCAATGAGGCGGTCTATGGCTACACCTTC
CASNEAVYGYTF
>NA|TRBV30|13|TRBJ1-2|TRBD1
TGTGCCTGGAGTGTACAGGGGTACTATGGCTACACCTTC
CAWSVQGYYGYTF
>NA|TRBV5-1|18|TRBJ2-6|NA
TGCGCCAGCAGCGCAACTCAGGCGACCTCCTCTGGGGCCAACGTCCTGACTTTC
CASSATQATSSGANVLTF
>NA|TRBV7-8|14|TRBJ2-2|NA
TGTGCCAGCAGCTTAGTTAGTTTCGCCGGGGAGCTGTTTTTT
CASSLVSFAGELFF
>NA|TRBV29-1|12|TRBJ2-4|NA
TGCAGCGTGGGGCAGTCGGGGAGGTTTCAGTACTTC
CSVGQSGRFQYF
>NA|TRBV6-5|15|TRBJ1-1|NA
TGTGCCAGCAGTTACGCCAGTGGGGGGGGAACTGAAGCTTTCTTT
CASSYASGGGTEAFF
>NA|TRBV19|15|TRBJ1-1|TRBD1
TGTGCCAGTAGTAGGCAGGGGGGTATGAACACTGAAGCTTTCTTT
CASSRQGGMNTEAFF
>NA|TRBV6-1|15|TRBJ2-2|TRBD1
TGTGCCAGCAAGTGGCGGACAGGACCATCCGGGGAGCTGTTTTTT
CASKWRTGPSGELFF
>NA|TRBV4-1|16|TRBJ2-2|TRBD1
TGCGCCAGCAGCCGAGAGGGACAGGGTAGGACCGGGGAGCTGTTTTTT
CASSREGQGRTGELFF
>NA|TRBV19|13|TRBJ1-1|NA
TGTGCCAGTAGTAACAGGGTGAACACTGAAGCTTTCTTT
CASSNRVNTEAFF
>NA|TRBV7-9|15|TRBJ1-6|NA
TGTGCCAGCAGCCCTAGAGAGATGGATAATTCACCCCTCCACTTT
CASSPREMDNSPLHF
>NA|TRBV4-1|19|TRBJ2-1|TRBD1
TGCGCCAGCAGCCAAGGGTTCTGGGGACAGATTAGCTCCTACAATGAGCAGTTCTTC
CASSQGFWGQISSYNEQFF
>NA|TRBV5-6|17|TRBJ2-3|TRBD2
TGTGCCAGCAGCAGAGGACTAGCGGGGGGGCTCGCAGATACGCAGTATTTT
CASSRGLAGGLADTQYF
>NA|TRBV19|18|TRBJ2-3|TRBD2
TGTGCCAGTAGTATTCGAAGGCTAGCGGGGGGCATCACAGATACGCAGTATTTT
CASSIRRLAGGITDTQYF
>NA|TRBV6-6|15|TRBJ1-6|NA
TGTGCCAGCAGTTCTCTTGGGGCTCGGGATTCACCCCTCCACTTT
CASSSLGARDSPLHF
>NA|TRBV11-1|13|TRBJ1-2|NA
TGTGCCAGCAGCTCATCGGTCACCTATGGCTACACCTTC
CASSSSVTYGYTF
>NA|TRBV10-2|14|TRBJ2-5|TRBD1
TGCGCCAGCAGGGGGACAGGGGGCGGGGAGACCCAGTACTTC
CASRGTGGGETQYF
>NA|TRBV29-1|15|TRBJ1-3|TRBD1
TGCAGCGTCGGGACAGGGGGAAAAACTGGAAACACCATATATTTT
CSVGTGGKTGNTIYF
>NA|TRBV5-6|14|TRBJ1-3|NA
TGTGCCAGCAGCTTCGCCGGGGAAGGAAACACCATATATTTT
CASSFAGEGNTIYF
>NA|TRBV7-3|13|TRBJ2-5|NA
TGTTCCAGCAGCTTAACTAGAAAAGAGACCCAGTACTTC
CSSSLTRKETQYF
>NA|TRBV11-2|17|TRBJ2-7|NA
TGTGCCAGCAGCTTAGTGGGGGGGGGCGCAAGCTCCTACGAGCAGTACTTC
CASSLVGGGASSYEQYF
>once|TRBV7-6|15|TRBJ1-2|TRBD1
TGTGCCAGCAGCCCTACGACAGGGGACGCCTATGGCTACACCTTC
CASSPTTGDAYGYTF
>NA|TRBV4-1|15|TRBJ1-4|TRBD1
TGCGCCAGCAGCTTCCCAGGGGGTTCTAATGAAAAACTGTTTTTT
CASSFPGGSNEKLFF
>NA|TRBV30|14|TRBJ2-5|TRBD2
TGTGCCTGGAGCCCGGGACTAGCGGGGACTGTGAAGTACTTC
CAWSPGLAGTVKYF
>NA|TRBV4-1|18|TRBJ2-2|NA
TGCGCCAGCAGCCAAGATACAGTCAGATATACGAACACCGGGGAGCTGTTTTTT
CASSQDTVRYTNTGELFF
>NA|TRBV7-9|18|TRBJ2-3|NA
TGTTCCAGCAGCTTACCTTTGGCAAGGACAGTTAGCACAGATACGCAGTATTTT
CSSSLPLARTVSTDTQYF
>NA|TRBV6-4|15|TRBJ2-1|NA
TGTGCCAGCAGTACAAAAGCGGTTTCCTACAATGAGCAGTTCTTC
CASSTKAVSYNEQFF
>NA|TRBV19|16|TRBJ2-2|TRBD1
TGTGCCAGTAAATCCCGGGACAGGGTGTACACCGGGGAGCTGTTTTTT
CASKSRDRVYTGELFF
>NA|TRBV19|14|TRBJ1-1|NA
TGTGCCAGTAGTATATCCTTTCTGAACACTGAAGCTTTCTTT
CASSISFLNTEAFF
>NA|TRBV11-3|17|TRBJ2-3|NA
TGTGCCAGCAGCCCCAACCCGGAAGGGGTAGGGCGGGGAACGCAGTATTTT
CASSPNPEGVGRGTQYF
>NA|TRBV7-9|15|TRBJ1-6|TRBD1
TGTGCCAGCAGCCCCCCGGGACAGGATAATTCACCCCTCCACTTT
CASSPPGQDNSPLHF